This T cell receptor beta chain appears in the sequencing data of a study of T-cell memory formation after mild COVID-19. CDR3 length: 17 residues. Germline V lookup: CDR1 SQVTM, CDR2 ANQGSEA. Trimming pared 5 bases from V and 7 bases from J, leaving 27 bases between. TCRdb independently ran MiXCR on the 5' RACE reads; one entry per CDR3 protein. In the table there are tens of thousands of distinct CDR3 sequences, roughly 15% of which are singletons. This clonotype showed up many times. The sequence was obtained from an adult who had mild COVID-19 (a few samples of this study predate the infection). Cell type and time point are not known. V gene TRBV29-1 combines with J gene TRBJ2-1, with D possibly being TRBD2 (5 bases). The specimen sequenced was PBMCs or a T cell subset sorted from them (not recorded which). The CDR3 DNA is TGCAGCGTTCCCCGGGGTAAAGGAGCTCTGGTGATAAATGAGCAGTTCTTC. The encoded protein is CSVPRGKGALVINEQFF.